Listed below are T cell receptor beta chains from one sample, sequenced in a study of radiation and T cells in renal cell carcinoma. Libraries were prepared by immunoSEQ multiplex PCR; TCRdb keeps only in-frame clonotypes and omits some of them. The sample has roughly 120,000 clones, approximately 80% seen once. The sample here was blood, taken from a patient whose treatment included radiotherapy and nephrectomy. These receptors came from a woman aged 60-70 years with renal cell carcinoma. Both conserved end residues are part of each CDR3. D genes are given only for firm matches.

TRBV19	NA	CASSIRWGGELFF
TRBV10-3	NA	CATFFRLGDTEAFF
TRBV30	NA	CAWSPTLNTEAFF
TRBV5-1	NA	CASSLAGYTEAFF
TRBV9	NA	CASSVGRSGYTF
TRBV4-1	NA	CASSQDRVYEQYF
TRBV7-3	NA	CASSLSKGQYF
TRBV7-9	NA	CASSLEADAWGEQYF
TRBV7-9	TRBD1	CASSGRQGYNEQFF
TRBV2	NA	CASSERVYEQYF
TRBV6-6	NA	CASSPAQGLGTEAFF
TRBV28	NA	CASSSGARVLVNTEAFF
TRBV5-4	TRBD1	CASSFRQGAAWANTGELFF
TRBV11-2	NA	CASSLMGGKDYGYTF
TRBV9	NA	CASSVERGKEETQYF
TRBV5-4	TRBD1	CASSFDRANYGYTF
TRBV7-2	NA	CASSTRLVYEQYF
TRBV7-2	NA	CASSVGPEPSEQFF
TRBV7-2	TRBD1	CASSFGTGKGTF
TRBV7-2	TRBD1	CASSWDSGSYEQYF
TRBV28	NA	CASSTTNEKLFF
TRBV6-6	TRBD1	CASSYFGTAATDTQYF
TRBV9	NA	CASSPPDGYEQYF
TRBV18	NA	CASSPTEGTEAFF
TRBV28	TRBD1	CASSFPGQSSYNSPLHF
TRBV29-1	TRBD2	CSVPAGGAVGNIQYF
TRBV7-3	NA	CASSAGGNTEAFF
TRBV7-2	NA	CASSAGGVGYTF
TRBV13	NA	CASSSGKSSYEQYF
TRBV25-1	NA	CASTGGGPQHF
TRBV9	NA	CASSVGIFDGNAGELFF
TRBV25-1	NA	CASSERISGTGELFF
TRBV2	NA	CASSERGLNYGYTF
TRBV7-3	NA	CASSFPNDRPSSYNSPLHF
TRBV10-1	TRBD2	CASSEFRTSDGPVPYNEQFF
TRBV25-1	NA	CASSGPGYNEQFF
TRBV29-1	NA	CSVRQQSSYNEQFF
TRBV18	TRBD2	CASSPSGDNEQFF
TRBV5-1	NA	CASSPPDRSSWGVNEQFF
TRBV9	TRBD1	CASSPASGQGFYEQYF
TRBV5-1	NA	CASRRDTNYEQYF
TRBV5-1	TRBD1	CASSGGTGVRRAGANVLTF
TRBV29-1	NA	CSVEWVGGGGYTF
TRBV9	NA	CASSGLHGGGYTF
TRBV18	NA	CASSSSGSTGELFF
TRBV2	NA	CASSKDIYDTEAFF
TRBV9	NA	CASSPLGSWSNADTQYF
TRBV18	NA	CASSPLGGAYNEQFF
TRBV6-5	NA	CASSYVGEAFF
TRBV28	NA	CASSFRNEQFF
TRBV5-6	TRBD1	CASSRQGRETQYF
TRBV29-1	TRBD1	CSGRTGGETQYF
TRBV30	TRBD1	CAHNRDRDEQYF
TRBV12-5	NA	CASGLGGGGPYGYTF